Listed below are T cell receptor beta chains from one sample, sequenced in a study of blood T cell repertoires in COVID-19. Sequencing used immunoSEQ multiplex PCR; TCRdb keeps in-frame clones, though not all of them. The table has a few hundred thousand clones, 87% seen once. Sequencing was done on a sample of peripheral blood. Receptor source: a woman younger than 45 with COVID-19, enrolled during active disease. Each CDR3 is given with its conserved first and last residue. The D gene is left open where the match is weak. Not all rows give a size; the values are once, few, many and, for expanded clones, a class.

V gene: TRBV19
D gene: .
J gene: TRBJ1-3
clone size: .
CDR3 protein: CASSTAGKGNTIYF
CDR3 DNA: TGTGCCAGTAGTACGGCAGGGAAAGGAAACACCATATATTTT

V gene: TRBV24-1
D gene: .
J gene: TRBJ2-1
clone size: once
CDR3 protein: CATSESSSSYNEQFF
CDR3 DNA: TGTGCCACCAGCGAATCGTCGAGCTCCTACAATGAGCAGTTCTTC

V gene: TRBV6-5
D gene: TRBD1
J gene: TRBJ1-2
clone size: .
CDR3 protein: CATGDSFYYGYTF
CDR3 DNA: TGTGCCACCGGGGACAGTTTTTACTATGGCTACACCTTC

V gene: TRBV28
D gene: TRBD2
J gene: TRBJ2-1
clone size: few
CDR3 protein: CASSPLTSGVYNEQFF
CDR3 DNA: TGTGCCAGCAGTCCGCTGACTAGCGGAGTTTACAATGAGCAGTTCTTC

V gene: TRBV28
D gene: .
J gene: TRBJ1-5
clone size: .
CDR3 protein: CASTLGGFNQPQHF
CDR3 DNA: TGTGCCAGCACCCTGGGGGGGTTCAATCAGCCCCAGCATTTT

V gene: TRBV2
D gene: TRBD1
J gene: TRBJ2-5
clone size: .
CDR3 protein: CASNGQGGETQYF
CDR3 DNA: TGTGCCAGCAATGGACAGGGGGGAGAGACCCAGTACTTC

V gene: TRBV7-9
D gene: .
J gene: TRBJ2-1
clone size: .
CDR3 protein: CASSYLGGTSYNEQFF
CDR3 DNA: TGTGCCAGCAGCTATCTCGGCGGGACCTCCTACAATGAGCAGTTCTTC

V gene: TRBV2
D gene: TRBD2
J gene: TRBJ2-7
clone size: .
CDR3 protein: CASSGSRKRGGFYEQYF
CDR3 DNA: TGTGCCAGCAGTGGCTCCCGAAAACGGGGGGGTTTTTACGAGCAGTACTTC

V gene: TRBV9
D gene: TRBD2
J gene: TRBJ2-7
clone size: .
CDR3 protein: CASSVGLAGEQYF
CDR3 DNA: TGTGCCAGCAGCGTAGGGCTAGCGGGAGAGCAGTACTTC

V gene: TRBV19
D gene: .
J gene: TRBJ2-1
clone size: .
CDR3 protein: CASSIDSRAYNEQFF
CDR3 DNA: TGTGCCAGTAGTATCGACAGTAGGGCCTACAATGAGCAGTTCTTC

V gene: TRBV5-5
D gene: .
J gene: TRBJ1-2
clone size: .
CDR3 protein: CASSLTYRANDYGYTF
CDR3 DNA: TGTGCCAGCAGCTTGACCTACAGGGCAAATGACTATGGCTACACCTTC

V gene: TRBV6-2/TRBV6-3
D gene: TRBD2
J gene: TRBJ2-7
clone size: .
CDR3 protein: CASSPGLGGVEQYF
CDR3 DNA: TGTGCCAGCAGCCCGGGACTAGGAGGGGTAGAGCAGTACTTC

V gene: TRBV18
D gene: .
J gene: TRBJ2-7
clone size: few
CDR3 protein: CASSPFQGSDSEQYF
CDR3 DNA: TGTGCCAGCTCACCATTTCAGGGCAGTGACAGCGAGCAGTACTTC

V gene: TRBV5-6
D gene: .
J gene: TRBJ1-5
clone size: once
CDR3 protein: CASSHLGQASNQPQHF
CDR3 DNA: TGTGCCAGCAGCCACCTGGGGCAGGCCAGCAATCAGCCCCAGCATTTT

V gene: TRBV10-3
D gene: TRBD1
J gene: TRBJ1-1
clone size: .
CDR3 protein: CASRAGGSEAFF
CDR3 DNA: TGTGCCTCGAGGGCAGGGGGCAGTGAAGCTTTCTTT

V gene: TRBV28
D gene: .
J gene: TRBJ2-2
clone size: .
CDR3 protein: CASTGENTGELFF
CDR3 DNA: TGTGCCAGCACCGGGGAAAACACCGGGGAGCTGTTTTTT

V gene: TRBV2
D gene: TRBD2
J gene: TRBJ2-7
clone size: .
CDR3 protein: CASSEASTSGSWEQYF
CDR3 DNA: TGTGCCAGCAGTGAAGCGAGCACTAGCGGGAGTTGGGAGCAGTACTTC

V gene: TRBV27
D gene: .
J gene: TRBJ2-2
clone size: .
CDR3 protein: CASSLSGFTGELFF
CDR3 DNA: TGTGCCAGCAGTTTATCCGGGTTTACCGGGGAGCTGTTTTTT

V gene: TRBV18
D gene: .
J gene: TRBJ1-4
clone size: .
CDR3 protein: CASSVGSEKLFF
CDR3 DNA: TGTGCCAGCTCAGTAGGGAGTGAAAAACTGTTTTTT

V gene: TRBV6-6
D gene: TRBD2
J gene: TRBJ2-7
clone size: .
CDR3 protein: CATLEPGGNYEQYF
CDR3 DNA: TGTGCCACACTCGAACCGGGGGGAAACTACGAGCAGTACTTC

V gene: TRBV15
D gene: .
J gene: TRBJ1-5
clone size: .
CDR3 protein: CATSRVRGGNQPQHF
CDR3 DNA: TGTGCCACCAGCAGAGTGCGGGGGGGCAATCAGCCCCAGCATTTT

V gene: TRBV18
D gene: TRBD1
J gene: TRBJ2-7
clone size: .
CDR3 protein: CASSPTRGQGAYEQYF
CDR3 DNA: TGTGCCAGCTCACCAACCAGGGGACAGGGGGCATACGAGCAGTACTTC

V gene: TRBV20-1
D gene: TRBD2
J gene: TRBJ2-7
clone size: .
CDR3 protein: CSASFSGASYEQYF
CDR3 DNA: TGCAGTGCGAGTTTTAGCGGGGCCTCCTACGAGCAGTACTTC

V gene: TRBV27
D gene: .
J gene: TRBJ2-7
clone size: .
CDR3 protein: CASSMGSSYEQYF
CDR3 DNA: TGTGCCAGCAGTATGGGGAGCTCCTACGAGCAGTACTTC

V gene: TRBV6-5
D gene: .
J gene: TRBJ1-2
clone size: .
CDR3 protein: CASSLTVNYGYTF
CDR3 DNA: TGTGCCAGCAGCCTGACAGTTAACTATGGCTACACCTTC

V gene: TRBV2
D gene: .
J gene: TRBJ1-4
clone size: .
CDR3 protein: CASTPERGLFF
CDR3 DNA: TGTGCCAGCACCCCGGAGAGAGGGCTGTTTTTT

V gene: TRBV2
D gene: .
J gene: TRBJ1-5
clone size: .
CDR3 protein: CASSEEGENQPQHF
CDR3 DNA: TGTGCCAGCAGTGAAGAGGGGGAAAATCAGCCCCAGCATTTT